The clone carrying this T cell receptor beta chain was seen ten or more times. No antigen is known for it. The data originate from a study of early T cells in non-severe SARS-CoV-2 infection. TCRdb re-called the 5' RACE reads through MiXCR, storing one row per CDR3 protein. The sample lists tens of thousands of distinct CDR3 sequences, 9.5% to 13% seen once, with 6.4% in the top ten. Study outcomes and limitations: VDJdb-based matching was biased toward anti-spike CD8 responses and missed private and CD4 specificities.

Between the trimmed V and J ends, which lost 5 bases and 10 bases, there was a span of 13 bases. The CDR3 loop spans 12 amino acids. Germline CDR1 LGHDT, CDR2 YNNKEL (reference sequence). Sequenced sample: whole blood. The origin of this receptor is an adult who was a healthcare worker with PCR-confirmed SARS-CoV-2 infection or an uninfected control (not recorded which). The V call is TRBV3-1, the J call TRBJ2-3; D unclear. The CDR3 DNA reads TGTGCCAGCAGCTCAAAAATCATTCCGCAGTATTTT. Its protein is CASSSKIIPQYF.